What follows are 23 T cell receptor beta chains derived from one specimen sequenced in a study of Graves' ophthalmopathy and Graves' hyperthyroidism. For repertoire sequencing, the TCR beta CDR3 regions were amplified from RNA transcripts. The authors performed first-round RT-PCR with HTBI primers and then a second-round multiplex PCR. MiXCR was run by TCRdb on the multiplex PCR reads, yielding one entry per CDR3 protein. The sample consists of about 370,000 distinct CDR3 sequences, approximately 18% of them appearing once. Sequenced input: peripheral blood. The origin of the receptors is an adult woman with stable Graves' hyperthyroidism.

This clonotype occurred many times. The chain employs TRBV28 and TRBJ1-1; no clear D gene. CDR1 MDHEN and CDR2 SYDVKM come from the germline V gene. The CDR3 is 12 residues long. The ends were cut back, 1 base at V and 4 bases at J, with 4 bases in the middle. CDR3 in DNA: TGTGCCAGCAGTTTATTGAGCACTGAAGCTTTCTTT. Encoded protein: CASSLLSTEAFF.

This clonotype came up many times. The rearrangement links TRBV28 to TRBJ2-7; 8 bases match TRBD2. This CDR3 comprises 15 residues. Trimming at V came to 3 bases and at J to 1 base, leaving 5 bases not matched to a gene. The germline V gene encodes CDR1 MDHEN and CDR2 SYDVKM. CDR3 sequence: CASSLRLALSYEQYF. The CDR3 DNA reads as TGTGCCAGCAGTTTGAGACTAGCGCTTTCCTACGAGCAGTACTTC.

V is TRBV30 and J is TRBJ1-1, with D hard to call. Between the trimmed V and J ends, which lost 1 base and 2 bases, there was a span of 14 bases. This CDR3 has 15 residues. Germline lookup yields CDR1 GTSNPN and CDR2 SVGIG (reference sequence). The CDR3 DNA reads TGTGCCTGGAGTGAACTCCGGATACAAAACACTGAAGCTTTCTTT. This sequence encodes CAWSELRIQNTEAFF.

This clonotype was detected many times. Here the CDR3 reads CASRDVSNQPQHF. The CDR3 region has the DNA TGTGCCAGCCGGGACGTTAGCAATCAGCCCCAGCATTTT. The V gene is TRBV28, the J gene TRBJ1-5; weak D call: TRBD1 (5 bases). V lost 8 bases and J 0 bases, leaving 8 bases between the germline ends. The CDR3 is made up of 13 amino acids. CDR1 is MDHEN and CDR2 is SYDVKM in the germline V gene.

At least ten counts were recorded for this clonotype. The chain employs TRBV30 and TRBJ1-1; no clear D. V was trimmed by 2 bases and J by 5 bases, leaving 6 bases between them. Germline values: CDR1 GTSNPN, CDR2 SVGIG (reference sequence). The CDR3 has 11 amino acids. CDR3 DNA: TGTGCCTGGAGTCCCGGGACTGAAGCTTTCTTT. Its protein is CAWSPGTEAFF.

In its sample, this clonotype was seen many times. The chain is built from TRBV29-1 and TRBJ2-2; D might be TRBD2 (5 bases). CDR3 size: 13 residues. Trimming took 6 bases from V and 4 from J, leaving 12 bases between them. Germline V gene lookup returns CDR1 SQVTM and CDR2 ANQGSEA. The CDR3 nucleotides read TGCAGCGTAAATTTAGGACTCACCGGGGAGCTGTTTTTT. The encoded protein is CSVNLGLTGELFF.

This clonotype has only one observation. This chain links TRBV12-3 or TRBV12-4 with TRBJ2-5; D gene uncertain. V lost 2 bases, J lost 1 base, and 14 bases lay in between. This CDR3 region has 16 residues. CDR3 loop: CASSLYLHTTQETQYF. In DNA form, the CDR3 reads TGTGCCAGCAGTTTATATCTCCATACTACCCAAGAGACCCAGTACTTC.

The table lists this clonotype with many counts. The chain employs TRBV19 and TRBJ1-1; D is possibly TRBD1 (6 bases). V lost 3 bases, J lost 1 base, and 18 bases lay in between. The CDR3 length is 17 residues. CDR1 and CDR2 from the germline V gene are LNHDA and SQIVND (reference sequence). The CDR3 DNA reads TGTGCCAGTAGTATTTGGGGCATGGGACACAAGAACACTGAAGCTTTCTTT. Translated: CASSIWGMGHKNTEAFF.

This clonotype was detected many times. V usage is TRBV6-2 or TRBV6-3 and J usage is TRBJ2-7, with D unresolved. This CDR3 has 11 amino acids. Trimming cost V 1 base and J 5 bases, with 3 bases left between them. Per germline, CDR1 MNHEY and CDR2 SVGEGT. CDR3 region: CASSYLDEQYF. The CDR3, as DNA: TGTGCCAGCAGTTACTTGGACGAGCAGTACTTC.

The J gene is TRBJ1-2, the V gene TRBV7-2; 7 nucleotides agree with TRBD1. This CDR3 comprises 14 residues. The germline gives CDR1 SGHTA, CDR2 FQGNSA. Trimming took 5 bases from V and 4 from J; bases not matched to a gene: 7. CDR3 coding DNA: TGTGCCAGCAGCCCGGGACAGCGGATCTATGGCTACACCTTC. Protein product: CASSPGQRIYGYTF.

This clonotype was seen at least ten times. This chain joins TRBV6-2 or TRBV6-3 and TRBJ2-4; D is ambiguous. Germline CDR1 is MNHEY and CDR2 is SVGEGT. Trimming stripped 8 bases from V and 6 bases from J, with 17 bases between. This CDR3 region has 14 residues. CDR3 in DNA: TGTGCCAGCGGGGATGGTCGGTCCCGAAACATTCAGTACTTC. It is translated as CASGDGRSRNIQYF.

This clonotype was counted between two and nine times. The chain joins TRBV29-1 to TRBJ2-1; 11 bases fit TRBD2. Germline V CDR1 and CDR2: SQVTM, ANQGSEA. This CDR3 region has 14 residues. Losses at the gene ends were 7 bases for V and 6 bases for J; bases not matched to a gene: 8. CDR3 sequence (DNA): TGCAGCGCCACTACCGGGACTAGCGGCAATGAGCAGTTCTTC. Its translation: CSATTGTSGNEQFF.

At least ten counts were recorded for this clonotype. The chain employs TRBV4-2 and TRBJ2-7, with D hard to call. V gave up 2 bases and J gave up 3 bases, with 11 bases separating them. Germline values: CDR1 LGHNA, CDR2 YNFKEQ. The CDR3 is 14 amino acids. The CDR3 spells CASSQRRHDYEQYF. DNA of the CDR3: TGTGCCAGCAGCCAAAGAAGACACGACTACGAGCAGTACTTC.

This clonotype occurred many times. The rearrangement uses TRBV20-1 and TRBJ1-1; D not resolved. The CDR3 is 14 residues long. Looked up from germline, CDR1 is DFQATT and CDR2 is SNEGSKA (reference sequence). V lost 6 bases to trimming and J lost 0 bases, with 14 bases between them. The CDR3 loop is CSAPKQLLNTEAFF. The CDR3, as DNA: TGCAGTGCACCTAAACAGCTTTTGAACACTGAAGCTTTCTTT.

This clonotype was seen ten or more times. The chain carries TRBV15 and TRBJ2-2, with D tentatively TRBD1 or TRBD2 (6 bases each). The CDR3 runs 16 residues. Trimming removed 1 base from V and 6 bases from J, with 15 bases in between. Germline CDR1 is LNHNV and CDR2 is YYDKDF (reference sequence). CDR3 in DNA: TGTGCCACCAGCAGAGTACCGGGGGCGATCTCCGGGGAGCTGTTTTTT. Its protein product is CATSRVPGAISGELFF.

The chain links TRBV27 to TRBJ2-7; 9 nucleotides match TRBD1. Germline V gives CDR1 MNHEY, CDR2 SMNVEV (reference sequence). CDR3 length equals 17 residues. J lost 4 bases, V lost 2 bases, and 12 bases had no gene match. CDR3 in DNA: TGTGCCAGCAGTTTAAGGGGATTCCGGGACAGGGTATACGAGCAGTACTTC. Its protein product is CASSLRGFRDRVYEQYF.

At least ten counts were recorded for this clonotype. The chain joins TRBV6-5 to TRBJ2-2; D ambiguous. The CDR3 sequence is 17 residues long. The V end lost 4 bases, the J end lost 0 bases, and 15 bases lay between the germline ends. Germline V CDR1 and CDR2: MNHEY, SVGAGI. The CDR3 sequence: CASSSELTLTNTGELFF. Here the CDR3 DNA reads TGTGCCAGCAGTTCCGAACTGACACTAACGAACACCGGGGAGCTGTTTTTT.

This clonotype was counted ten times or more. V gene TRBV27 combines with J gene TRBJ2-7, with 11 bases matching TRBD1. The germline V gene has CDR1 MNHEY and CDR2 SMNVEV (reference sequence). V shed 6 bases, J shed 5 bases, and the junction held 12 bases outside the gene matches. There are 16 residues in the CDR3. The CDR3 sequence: CASSVLRDRGSDEQYF. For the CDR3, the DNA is TGTGCCAGCAGCGTCCTCCGGGACAGGGGGAGCGACGAGCAGTACTTC.

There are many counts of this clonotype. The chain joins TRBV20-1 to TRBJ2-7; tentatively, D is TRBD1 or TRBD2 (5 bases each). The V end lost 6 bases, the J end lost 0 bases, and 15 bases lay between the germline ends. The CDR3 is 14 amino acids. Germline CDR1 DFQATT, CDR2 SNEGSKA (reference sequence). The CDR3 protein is CSASRDGSSYEQYF. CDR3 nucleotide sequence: TGCAGTGCAAGCCGGGACGGAAGCTCCTACGAGCAGTACTTC.

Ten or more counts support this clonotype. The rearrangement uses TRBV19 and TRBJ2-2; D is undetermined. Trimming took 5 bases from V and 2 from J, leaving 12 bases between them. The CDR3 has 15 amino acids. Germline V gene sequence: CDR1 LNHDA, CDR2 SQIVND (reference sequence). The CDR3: CASSLDGINTGELFF. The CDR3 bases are TGTGCCAGTAGTTTGGACGGAATAAACACCGGGGAGCTGTTTTTT.

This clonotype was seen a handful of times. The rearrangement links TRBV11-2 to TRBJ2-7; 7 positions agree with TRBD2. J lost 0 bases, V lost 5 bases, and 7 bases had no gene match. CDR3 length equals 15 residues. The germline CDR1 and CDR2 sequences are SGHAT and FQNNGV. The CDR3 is CASSKTSRSSYEQYF. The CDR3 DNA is TGTGCCAGCAGCAAGACTAGCCGAAGCTCCTACGAGCAGTACTTC.

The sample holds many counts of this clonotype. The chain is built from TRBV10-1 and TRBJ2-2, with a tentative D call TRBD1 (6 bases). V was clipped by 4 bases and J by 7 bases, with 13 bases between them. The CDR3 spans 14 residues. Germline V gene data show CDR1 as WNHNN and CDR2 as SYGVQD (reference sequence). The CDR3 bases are TGCGCCAGCAGTGGTGGACAGCACGACGGGGAGCTGTTTTTT. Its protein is CASSGGQHDGELFF.

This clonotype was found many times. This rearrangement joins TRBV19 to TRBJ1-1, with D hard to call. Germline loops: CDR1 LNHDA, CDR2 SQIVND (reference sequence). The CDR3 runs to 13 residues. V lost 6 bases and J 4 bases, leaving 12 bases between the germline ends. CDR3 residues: CASRSLSGTEAFF. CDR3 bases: TGTGCCAGTAGGAGTTTATCGGGCACTGAAGCTTTCTTT.